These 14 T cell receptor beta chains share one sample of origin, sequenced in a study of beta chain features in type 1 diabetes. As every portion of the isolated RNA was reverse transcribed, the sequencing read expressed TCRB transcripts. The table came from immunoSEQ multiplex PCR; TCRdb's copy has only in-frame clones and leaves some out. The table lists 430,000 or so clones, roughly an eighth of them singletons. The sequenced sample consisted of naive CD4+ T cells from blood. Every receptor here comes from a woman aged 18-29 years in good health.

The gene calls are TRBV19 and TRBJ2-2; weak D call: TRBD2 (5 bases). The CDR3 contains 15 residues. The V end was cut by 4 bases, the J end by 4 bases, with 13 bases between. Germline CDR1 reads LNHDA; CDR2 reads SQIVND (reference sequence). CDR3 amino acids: CASSSPRGFTGELFF. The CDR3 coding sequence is TGTGCCAGTAGTAGCCCACGGGGATTCACCGGGGAGCTGTTTTTT.

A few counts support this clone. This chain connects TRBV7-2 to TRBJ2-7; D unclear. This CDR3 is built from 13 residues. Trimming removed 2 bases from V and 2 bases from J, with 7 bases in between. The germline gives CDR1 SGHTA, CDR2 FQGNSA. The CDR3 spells CASSLHTAYEQYV. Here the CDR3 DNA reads TGTGCCAGCAGCTTACATACAGCCTACGAGCAGTACGTC.

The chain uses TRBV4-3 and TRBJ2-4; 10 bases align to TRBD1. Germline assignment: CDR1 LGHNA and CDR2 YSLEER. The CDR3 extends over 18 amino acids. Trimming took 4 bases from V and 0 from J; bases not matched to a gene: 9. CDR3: CASSPVAGTGVAKNIQYF. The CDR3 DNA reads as TGCGCCAGCAGCCCGGTAGCCGGGACAGGGGTAGCCAAAAACATTCAGTACTTC.

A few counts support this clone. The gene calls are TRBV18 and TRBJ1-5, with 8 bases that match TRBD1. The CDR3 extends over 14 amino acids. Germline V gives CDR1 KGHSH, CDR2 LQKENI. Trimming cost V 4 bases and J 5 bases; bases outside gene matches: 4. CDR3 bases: TGTGCCAGCTCACTGGACAGGGTGGATCAGCCCCAGCATTTT. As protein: CASSLDRVDQPQHF.

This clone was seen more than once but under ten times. Written as DNA, the CDR3 is TGTGCCAGCAGCTACACCGGGGGCCCTTACGAGCAGTACTTC. Translating it yields CASSYTGGPYEQYF. V usage is TRBV7-3 and J usage is TRBJ2-7, with D tentatively TRBD1 or TRBD2 (6 bases each). The CDR3 consists of 14 residues. Trimming removed 4 bases from V and 4 bases from J, with 14 bases in between. CDR1 SGHTA and CDR2 FQGTGA come from the germline V gene.

CDR3 in DNA: TGTGCCAGCAGTGCTACAGGAGAAGCTTTCTTT. It codes for CASSATGEAFF. The V gene is TRBV2, the J gene TRBJ1-1; perhaps TRBD1 as D (5 bases). Germline CDR1 is SNHLY and CDR2 is FYNNEI. The CDR3 is 11 amino acids. V was trimmed by 4 bases and J by 8 bases, leaving 8 bases between them.

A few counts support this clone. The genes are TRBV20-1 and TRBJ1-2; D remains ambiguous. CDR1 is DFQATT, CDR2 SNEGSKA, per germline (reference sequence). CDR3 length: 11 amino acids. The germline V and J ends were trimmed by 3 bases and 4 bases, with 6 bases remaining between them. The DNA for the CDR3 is TGCAGTGCTAGCCGGCCCTATGGCTACACCTTC. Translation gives CSASRPYGYTF.

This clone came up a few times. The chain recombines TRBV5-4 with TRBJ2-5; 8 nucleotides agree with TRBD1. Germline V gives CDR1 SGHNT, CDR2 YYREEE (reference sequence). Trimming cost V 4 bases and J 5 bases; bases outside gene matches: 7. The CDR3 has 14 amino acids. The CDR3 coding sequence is TGTGCCAGCAGCGTTATGGACAGGGTGGAGACCCAGTACTTC. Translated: CASSVMDRVETQYF.

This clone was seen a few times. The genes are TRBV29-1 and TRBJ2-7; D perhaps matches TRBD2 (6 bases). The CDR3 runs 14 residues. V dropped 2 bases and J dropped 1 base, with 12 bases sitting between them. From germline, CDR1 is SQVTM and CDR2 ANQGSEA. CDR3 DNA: TGCAGCGTTGAAAGGCGGGACCCATCCTACGAGCAGTACTTC. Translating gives CSVERRDPSYEQYF.

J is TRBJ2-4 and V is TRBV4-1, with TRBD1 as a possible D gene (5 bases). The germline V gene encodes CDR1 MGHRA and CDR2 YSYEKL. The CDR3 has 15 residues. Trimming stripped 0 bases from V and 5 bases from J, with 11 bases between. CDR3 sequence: CASSQDGRVENIQYF. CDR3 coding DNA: TGCGCCAGCAGCCAAGATGGCAGGGTGGAAAACATTCAGTACTTC.

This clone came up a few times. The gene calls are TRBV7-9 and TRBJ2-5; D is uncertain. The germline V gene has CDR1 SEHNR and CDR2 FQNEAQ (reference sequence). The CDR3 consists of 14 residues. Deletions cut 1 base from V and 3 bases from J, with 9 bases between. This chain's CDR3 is CASSLGYIEETQYF. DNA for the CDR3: TGTGCCAGCAGCTTAGGGTACATAGAAGAGACCCAGTACTTC.

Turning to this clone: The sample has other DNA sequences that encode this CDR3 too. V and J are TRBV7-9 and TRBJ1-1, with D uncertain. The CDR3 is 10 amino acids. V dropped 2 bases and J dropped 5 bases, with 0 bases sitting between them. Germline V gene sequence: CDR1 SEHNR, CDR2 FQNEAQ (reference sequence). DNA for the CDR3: TGTGCCAGCAGCTTAACTGAAGCTTTCTTT. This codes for CASSLTEAFF.

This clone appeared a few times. The CDR3 protein is CASSRADGADSPLHF. In DNA form, the CDR3 reads TGCGCCAGCAGCCGAGCTGACGGGGCCGATTCACCCCTCCACTTT. The chain joins TRBV4-1 to TRBJ1-6, with D possibly being TRBD1 (5 bases). The germline CDR1 and CDR2 sequences are MGHRA and YSYEKL. The V gene lost 4 bases and the J gene lost 8 bases, with 15 bases spanning the gap. The length of the CDR3 is 15 residues.

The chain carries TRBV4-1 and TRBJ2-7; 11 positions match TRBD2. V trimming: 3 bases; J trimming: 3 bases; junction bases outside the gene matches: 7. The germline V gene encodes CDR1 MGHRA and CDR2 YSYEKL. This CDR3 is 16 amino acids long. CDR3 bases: TGCGCCAGCAGCCAGGCAACTAGCGGGAGAGTCTACGAGCAGTACTTC. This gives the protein CASSQATSGRVYEQYF.